One and the same sample provided the 20 T cell receptor beta chains below, sequenced in a study of technical replicates of blood from a few donors. Generated by immunoSEQ multiplex PCR, the TCRdb table keeps only in-frame clones and is missing some. The data show about 100,000 clones, over 85% seen once. The material sequenced was T cells isolated from PBMCs. All receptors derive from a human donor in good health.

V and J are TRBV5-6 and TRBJ1-6; the D is unclear. Germline CDR1 reads SGHDT; CDR2 reads YYEEEE. Trimming removed 2 bases at V and 15 bases at J, with 15 bases between. The CDR3 is 13 residues long. The CDR3 sequence is CASSFSLASDLHF. CDR3 in DNA: TGTGCCAGCAGCTTTTCATTGGCATCCGACCTCCACTTT.

The chain uses TRBV27 and TRBJ2-3; TRBD1 aligns across 8 bases. This CDR3 is 15 amino acids long. Germline loops: CDR1 MNHEY, CDR2 SMNVEV (reference sequence). V was clipped by 5 bases and J by 2 bases; unmatched bases: 6. Here the CDR3 reads CASSAWDRFTDTQYF. The CDR3, as DNA: TGTGCCAGCAGTGCATGGGACAGGTTCACAGATACGCAGTATTTT.

The chain joins TRBV19 to TRBJ1-5; unclear D gene. The CDR3 spans 15 residues. The V gene's germline CDR1 is LNHDA and CDR2 SQIVND (reference sequence). V was cut by 8 bases and J by 1 base, with 15 bases left in between. The CDR3 is CASSPTPRSNQPQHF. CDR3 DNA: TGTGCCAGTTCCCCTACCCCTCGGAGCAATCAGCCCCAGCATTTT.

The gene calls are TRBV5-1 and TRBJ1-1; possible D gene TRBD1, 5 bases. Looked up from germline, CDR1 is SGHRS and CDR2 is YFSETQ. Trimming stripped 5 bases from V and 3 bases from J, with 17 bases between. There are 15 residues in the CDR3. The CDR3 is CASRPGAVGYTEAFF. CDR3 bases: TGCGCCAGCAGGCCTGGGGCTGTCGGGTACACTGAAGCTTTCTTT.

This rearrangement joins TRBV7-3 to TRBJ1-1; tentatively, D is TRBD1 (6 bases). CDR1 is SGHTA and CDR2 is FQGTGA in the germline V gene. The V end lost 3 bases, the J end lost 1 base, and 9 bases lay between the germline ends. This CDR3 has 14 residues. This CDR3 reads CASSLGAPNTEAFF. The DNA for the CDR3 is TGTGCCAGCAGCTTGGGGGCCCCGAACACTGAAGCTTTCTTT.

The genes are TRBV5-1 and TRBJ2-7, with a possible D match to TRBD2 (6 bases). The CDR3 spans 14 residues. V lost 2 bases to trimming and J lost 2 bases, with 11 bases between them. Per the germline V gene, CDR1 is SGHRS and CDR2 is YFSETQ. The CDR3 loop reads CASSLGGVTYEQYF. DNA of the CDR3: TGCGCCAGCAGCTTAGGAGGGGTCACCTACGAGCAGTACTTC.

This sequence joins TRBV18 and TRBJ1-1, with D perhaps matching TRBD1 (5 bases). Germline V gives CDR1 KGHSH, CDR2 LQKENI. Trimming removed 0 bases at V and 3 bases at J, with 11 bases between. This CDR3 has 15 residues. The CDR3 coding sequence is TGTGCCAGCTCACCACCGGGGCAGGAAGACACTGAAGCTTTCTTT. Residues: CASSPPGQEDTEAFF. The whole variable domain, filled in from reference TRBV18 and TRBJ1-1, reads NAGVMQNPRHLVRRRGQEARLRCSPMKGHSHVYWYRQLPEEGLKFMVYLQKENIIDESGMPKERFSAEFPKEGPSILRIQQVVRGDSAAYFCASSPPGQEDTEAFFGQGTRLTVV.

This clone was observed a single time. This chain joins TRBV9 and TRBJ1-6, with 9 bases lining up with TRBD1. The J segment lost 10 bases and the V segment lost 3 bases, leaving 14 bases of the junction unmatched. Germline lookup yields CDR1 SGDLS and CDR2 YYNGEE. This CDR3 comprises 17 residues. As DNA, the CDR3 is TGTGCCAGCAGCGCCGGGACAGGGATAGGGGTAGGGTCACCCCTCCACTTT. The encoded protein is CASSAGTGIGVGSPLHF.

The rearrangement joins TRBV21-1 to TRBJ2-1; TRBD2 is the table's D call and was not checked against the DNA. TRBV21-1 is listed as a pseudogene. The length of the CDR3 is 13 residues. CDR3: CASSKGGINEQFF. The CDR3 DNA sequence: TGTGCCAGCAGCAAGGGCGGGATCAATGAGCAGTTCTTC.

The CDR3 nucleotides read TGTGCCAGCAGTGACGGCGCGGGGGCAGATACGCAGTATTTT. As protein: CASSDGAGADTQYF. The rearrangement links TRBV6-1 to TRBJ2-3, with TRBD2 matching over 7 bases. CDR1 is MNHNS, CDR2 SASEGT, per germline. The CDR3 consists of 14 residues. V was clipped by 3 bases and J by 4 bases; unmatched bases: 4.

This chain joins TRBV5-1 and TRBJ1-2, with a tentative D call TRBD1 (5 bases). V dropped 2 bases and J dropped 2 bases, with 7 bases sitting between them. CDR1 SGHRS and CDR2 YFSETQ come from the germline V gene. This CDR3 has 13 amino acids. In DNA form, the CDR3 reads TGCGCCAGCAGCTTAGACAGAAACTATGGCTACACCTTC. Amino acids: CASSLDRNYGYTF.

The V gene is TRBV30, the J gene TRBJ1-4; possible D gene TRBD1, 6 bases. The length of the CDR3 is 14 residues. Trimming took 3 bases from V and 0 from J, leaving 8 bases between them. The germline V gene encodes CDR1 GTSNPN and CDR2 SVGIG (reference sequence). CDR3 loop: CAWRKGATNEKLFF. CDR3 DNA sequence: TGTGCCTGGAGAAAGGGGGCAACTAATGAAAAACTGTTTTTT.

This clone was detected once. This chain uses TRBV6-1 with TRBJ1-5; D uncertain. The germline gives CDR1 MNHNS, CDR2 SASEGT. This CDR3 region has 14 residues. Trimming pared 1 base from V and 4 bases from J, leaving 8 bases between. CDR3 DNA: TGTGCCAGCAGTGAAGTGCGGTTGAATCAGCCCCAGCATTTT. The encoded protein is CASSEVRLNQPQHF.

V is TRBV7-2 and J is TRBJ1-1; 8 bases match TRBD1. The CDR3 covers 15 residues. Trimming took 5 bases from V and 5 from J; bases not matched to a gene: 10. From germline, CDR1 is SGHTA and CDR2 FQGNSA. CDR3 sequence (DNA): TGTGCCAGCAGCGCCCCGACAGGGGTGGGTACTGAAGCTTTCTTT. Translating gives CASSAPTGVGTEAFF.

In nucleotides, the CDR3 is TGTGCCAGCAGCTTAAGTACTAGCGGATCAGGCCAAGAGACCCAGTACTTC. As protein: CASSLSTSGSGQETQYF. The V and J genes are TRBV7-3 and TRBJ2-5; 8 positions agree with TRBD2. Germline trimming cut 1 base from V and 1 base from J; bases unmatched to any gene: 8. The CDR3 sequence is 17 residues long. CDR1 SGHTA and CDR2 FQGTGA come from the germline V gene.

The chain couples TRBV11-2 to TRBJ2-1; maybe TRBD2 (6 bases). Germline CDR1 SGHAT, CDR2 FQNNGV. Deletions cut 5 bases from V and 3 bases from J, with 23 bases between. CDR3 length equals 18 residues. The CDR3 protein is CASSPLATSLNYYNEQFF. The CDR3 nucleotides are TGTGCCAGCAGCCCCTTGGCAACTAGCCTAAACTACTACAATGAGCAGTTCTTC.

V and J are TRBV27 and TRBJ2-4; a weak D match, TRBD2 (6 bases). Trimming shortened V by 3 bases and J by 9 bases, and 12 bases separated the two germline ends. Germline CDR1 reads MNHEY; CDR2 reads SMNVEV (reference sequence). This CDR3 is built from 13 residues. The CDR3 sequence is CASSLGSRGIQYF. The CDR3 DNA reads as TGTGCCAGCAGTTTGGGTTCGCGGGGCATTCAGTACTTC.

This clone was observed a few times. The CDR3 DNA reads TGTGCCAGCAGCTTAGAGAGGGATCAGCCCCAGCATTTT. Translated, it gives CASSLERDQPQHF. The chain uses TRBV7-2 and TRBJ1-5, with D uncertain. The length of the CDR3 is 13 residues. Germline V gene data show CDR1 as SGHTA and CDR2 as FQGNSA. Deletions cut 1 base from V and 5 bases from J, with 6 bases between.

The rearrangement links TRBV19 to TRBJ2-3, with D uncertain. This CDR3 has 12 residues. Germline V gene sequence: CDR1 LNHDA, CDR2 SQIVND (reference sequence). The V end lost 7 bases, the J end lost 5 bases, and 10 bases lay between the germline ends. The CDR3 DNA reads TGTGCCAGTAAGGAATCGGGAGATACGCAGTATTTT. It yields the protein CASKESGDTQYF. The variable domain in full, completed from reference TRBV19 and TRBJ2-3, reads DGGITQSPKYLFRKEGQNVTLSCEQNLNHDAMYWYRQDPGQGLRLIYYSQIVNDFQKGDIAEGYSVSREKKESFPLTVTSAQKNPTAFYLCASKESGDTQYFGPGTRLTVL.

The J gene is TRBJ2-2, the V gene TRBV9, with 9 bases identical to TRBD2. This CDR3 has 16 amino acids. CDR1 is SGDLS and CDR2 is YYNGEE in the germline V gene. Germline trimming cut 4 bases from V and 4 bases from J; bases unmatched to any gene: 8. The CDR3 region has the DNA TGTGCCAGCAGCCCCCGGGATAGCGGGGGCACCGGGGAGCTGTTTTTT. This gives the protein CASSPRDSGGTGELFF.